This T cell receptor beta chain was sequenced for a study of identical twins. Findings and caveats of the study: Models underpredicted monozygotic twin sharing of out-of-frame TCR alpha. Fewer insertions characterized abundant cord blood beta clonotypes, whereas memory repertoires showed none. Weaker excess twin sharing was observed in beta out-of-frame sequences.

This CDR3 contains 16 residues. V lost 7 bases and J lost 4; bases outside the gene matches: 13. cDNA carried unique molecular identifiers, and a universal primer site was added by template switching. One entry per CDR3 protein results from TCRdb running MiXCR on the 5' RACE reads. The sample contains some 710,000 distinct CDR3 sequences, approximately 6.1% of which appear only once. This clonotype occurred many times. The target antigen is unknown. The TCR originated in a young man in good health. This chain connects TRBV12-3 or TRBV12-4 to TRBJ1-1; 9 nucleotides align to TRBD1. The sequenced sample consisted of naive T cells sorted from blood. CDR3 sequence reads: CASILGQGTLGTEAFF. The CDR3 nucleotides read TGTGCCAGCATCCTTGGACAGGGGACTTTAGGCACTGAAGCTTTCTTT.